A selection of T cell receptor beta chains follows, all from one sample in a study of breast tumors, draining lymph nodes, adjacent tissues. TCRdb reprocessed the multiplex PCR reads via MiXCR and lists one record per CDR3 protein. The sample has about 200,000 distinct CDR3 sequences, 30% to 40% seen once; the top ten hold around 4.4%. The source material was axillary lymph node tissue. The receptors stem from a female donor with breast cancer. Some clones in this sample may be carry-over from other donors' samples. The CDR3 runs from the conserved cysteine through the conserved F or W. The D gene is left open where the match is weak. Rows may omit the clone size; those that give it use once, few, many or a size class.

clone size	V gene	D gene	J gene	CDR3 protein	CDR3 DNA
NA	TRBV2	NA	TRBJ2-3	CASSTSSATDTQYF	TGTGCCAGCAGTACTAGTAGTGCCACAGATACGCAGTATTTT
NA	TRBV9	NA	TRBJ1-4	CASSVGAHQEEKLFF	TGTGCCAGCAGCGTAGGGGCTCACCAAGAGGAAAAACTGTTTTTT
NA	TRBV5-1	NA	TRBJ1-2	CASSFQGTYGYTF	TGCGCCAGCAGCTTTCAGGGCACATATGGCTACACCTTC
many	TRBV5-8	NA	TRBJ2-6	CASSLVVGANVLTF	TGTGCCAGCAGCTTGGTGGTTGGGGCCAACGTCCTGACTTTC
many	TRBV7-2	NA	TRBJ1-4	CASSLAGQNREKLFF	TGTGCCAGCAGCTTAGCTGGTCAGAATAGGGAAAAACTGTTTTTT
many	TRBV30	NA	TRBJ2-5	CAWSPPNRETQYF	TGTGCCTGGAGTCCCCCAAATCGGGAGACCCAGTACTTC
many	TRBV20-1	NA	TRBJ1-6	CSAREGTPGQRALHF	TGCAGTGCTAGAGAGGGTACTCCCGGACAAAGGGCCCTCCACTTT
NA	TRBV20-1	TRBD1	TRBJ1-6	CSANDRGSTNSPLHF	TGCAGTGCTAATGACAGGGGAAGCACTAATTCACCCCTCCACTTT
NA	TRBV2	TRBD2	TRBJ2-7	CASSVSGVATGELYF	TGTGCCAGCAGTGTGAGCGGGGTGGCCACCGGGGAGCTGTACTTC
many	TRBV7-3	TRBD2	TRBJ2-1	CASSLLAGGLNEQFF	TGTGCCAGCAGCTTATTAGCGGGAGGGCTCAATGAGCAGTTCTTC
NA	TRBV12-3/TRBV12-4	NA	TRBJ1-2	CAGRSGQGKGYTF	TGTGCCGGCAGGTCCGGGCAGGGGAAAGGCTACACCTTC
NA	TRBV20-1	NA	TRBJ2-7	CSARSGHEQYF	TGCAGTGCTAGAAGCGGGCACGAGCAGTACTTC
NA	TRBV15	NA	TRBJ1-5	CATDNPNQPQHF	TGTGCCACGGACAACCCCAATCAGCCCCAGCATTTT
many	TRBV20-1	NA	TRBJ2-7	CSASAQGNPTYEQYF	TGCAGTGCTAGCGCTCAGGGTAACCCGACCTACGAGCAGTACTTC
NA	TRBV29-1	TRBD1	TRBJ2-3	CSVEGGKGQGSTDTQYF	TGCAGCGTTGAAGGGGGTAAGGGACAGGGCAGCACAGATACGCAGTATTTT
many	TRBV5-5	NA	TRBJ2-5	CASSLVKGGETQYF	TGTGCCAGCAGCTTGGTAAAAGGGGGAGAGACCCAGTACTTC